A selection of T cell receptor beta chains follows, all from one sample in a study of blood T cell repertoires in COVID-19. The repertoire was sequenced with immunoSEQ multiplex PCR; TCRdb's copy has only in-frame clones and lacks some. The table includes hundreds of thousands of clones, 80% to 90% detected once. What was sequenced was peripheral blood. These receptors all stem from a woman aged 25 to 39 with active or convalescent COVID-19. Both conserved end residues are part of each CDR3. Fields, in order: J gene, V gene, clone size, D gene, CDR3 protein, CDR3 DNA. D genes are given only for firm matches. Clone sizes are given selectively: once, few, many, or a class where the clone is expanded.

TRBJ1-4	TRBV6-5	NA	TRBD1	CASKDRGNEKLFF	TGTGCCAGCAAGGACAGGGGAAATGAAAAACTGTTTTTT
TRBJ2-1	TRBV9	NA	NA	CASSVGPDSRSYNEQFF	TGTGCCAGCAGCGTGGGTCCGGACAGCCGCTCCTACAATGAGCAGTTCTTC
TRBJ2-7	TRBV15	once	TRBD1	CATSIGGTGSYEQYF	TGTGCCACCAGCATAGGGGGGACAGGGAGCTACGAGCAGTACTTC
TRBJ2-5	TRBV3-1/TRBV3-2	NA	TRBD1	CASSSPGQDQETQYF	TGTGCCAGCAGCTCTCCGGGACAGGACCAAGAGACCCAGTACTTC
TRBJ1-4	TRBV15	NA	TRBD1	CATSSPTGVNEKLFF	TGTGCCACCAGCTCCCCGACAGGGGTAAATGAAAAACTGTTTTTT
TRBJ2-6	TRBV2	NA	NA	CASSRDTGANVLTF	TGTGCCAGCAGCCGGGACACTGGGGCCAACGTCCTGACTTTC
TRBJ2-5	TRBV7-2	NA	NA	CASSLTPYTDQETQYF	TGTGCCAGCAGCTTAACCCCATACACCGACCAAGAGACCCAGTACTTC
TRBJ1-3	TRBV11-2	NA	TRBD1	CASSSDRRNTIYF	TGTGCCAGCAGCTCGGACAGGCGGAACACCATATATTTT
TRBJ1-6	TRBV12-3/TRBV12-4	NA	NA	CASSFRGSPLHF	TGTGCCAGCAGTTTTCGGGGTTCACCCCTCCACTTT
TRBJ1-2	TRBV5-1	NA	TRBD1	CASSLESSTGRGYTF	TGCGCCAGCAGCTTGGAATCCTCGACAGGGCGCGGCTACACCTTC
TRBJ2-5	TRBV19	NA	NA	CASSIRETQYF	TGTGCCAGTAGTATTCGAGAGACCCAGTACTTC
TRBJ2-3	TRBV5-8	few	NA	CASSLFRAGAFTDTQYF	TGTGCCAGCAGCTTGTTCCGCGCGGGGGCCTTCACAGATACGCAGTATTTT
TRBJ2-2	TRBV12-3/TRBV12-4	once	NA	CASSLSFPGELFF	TGTGCCAGCAGTTTATCGTTTCCCGGGGAGCTGTTTTTT
TRBJ2-7	TRBV3-1/TRBV3-2	NA	TRBD1	CASSQGGQGVTYEQYF	TGTGCCAGCAGCCAAGGTGGACAGGGGGTAACCTACGAGCAGTACTTC
TRBJ1-1	TRBV19	NA	TRBD1	CASSGRGLRHTEAFF	TGTGCCAGTAGTGGCAGGGGGCTAAGGCACACTGAAGCTTTCTTT
TRBJ1-2	TRBV29-1	few	NA	CSVVHSNYGYTF	TGCAGCGTTGTTCACAGCAACTATGGCTACACCTTC
TRBJ1-5	TRBV7-9	NA	TRBD1	CASSVDRDQPQHF	TGTGCCAGCAGCGTGGACAGGGATCAGCCCCAGCATTTT
TRBJ1-1	TRBV30	NA	NA	CAWSTGLNTEAFF	TGTGCCTGGAGTACAGGGTTGAACACTGAAGCTTTCTTT
TRBJ1-2	TRBV27	NA	TRBD1	CASSPAQGAYYGYTF	TGTGCCAGCAGTCCCGCACAGGGGGCGTACTATGGCTACACCTTC
TRBJ1-6	TRBV4-1	NA	NA	CASSQGAGANSPLHF	TGCGCCAGCAGCCAAGGAGCGGGGGCGAATTCACCCCTCCACTTT
TRBJ2-2	TRBV30	NA	TRBD1	CARRDREVTGELFF	TGTGCCAGACGGGACAGGGAAGTCACCGGGGAGCTGTTTTTT
TRBJ1-5	TRBV3-1/TRBV3-2	NA	TRBD1	CASSDAGTGNQPQHF	TGTGCCAGCAGCGACGCCGGGACAGGGAATCAGCCCCAGCATTTT
TRBJ2-7	TRBV20-1	NA	NA	CSASRGAAYEQYF	TGCAGTGCTAGTCGGGGGGCCGCCTACGAGCAGTACTTC
TRBJ1-1	TRBV6-2/TRBV6-3	once	TRBD1	CASSYFQGATNTEAFF	TGTGCCAGCAGTTACTTCCAGGGGGCCACCAACACTGAAGCTTTCTTT
TRBJ2-7	TRBV7-2	NA	TRBD2	CASSYSGRGYEQYF	TGTGCCAGCAGCTATAGCGGGAGGGGCTACGAGCAGTACTTC
TRBJ1-4	TRBV29-1	NA	NA	CSVEVSRDNEKLFF	TGCAGCGTTGAGGTATCCCGGGATAATGAAAAACTGTTTTTT
TRBJ1-1	TRBV6-4	NA	TRBD1	CASSDFGTGGAFF	TGTGCCAGCAGTGACTTCGGGACAGGGGGTGCTTTCTTT
TRBJ1-4	TRBV6-5	NA	TRBD1	CASRETTGVGEKLFF	TGTGCCAGCAGGGAGACGACAGGGGTGGGTGAAAAACTGTTTTTT
TRBJ2-7	TRBV18	few	NA	CASSPMKEGVYEQYF	TGTGCCAGCTCACCAATGAAAGAGGGGGTCTACGAGCAGTACTTC
TRBJ2-7	TRBV3-1/TRBV3-2	once	TRBD2	CASSQDWTSGAYEQYF	TGTGCCAGCAGCCAAGACTGGACTAGCGGAGCCTACGAGCAGTACTTC
TRBJ2-5	TRBV20-1	NA	TRBD2	CSASGSGGLVETQYF	TGCAGTGCTAGTGGAAGCGGGGGGCTTGTGGAGACCCAGTACTTC
TRBJ1-1	TRBV3-1/TRBV3-2	few	TRBD1	CASSLLMTGGLVTEAFF	TGTGCCAGCAGCCTCCTGATGACAGGGGGCTTAGTAACTGAAGCTTTCTTT
TRBJ1-5	TRBV3-1/TRBV3-2	NA	NA	CASSQDQQGYQPQHF	TGTGCCAGCAGCCAAGATCAACAGGGATATCAGCCCCAGCATTTT
TRBJ2-5	TRBV4-1	NA	TRBD2	CASSQGSYSGLQKETQYF	TGCGCCAGCAGCCAAGGTAGCTATAGCGGGTTGCAGAAAGAGACCCAGTACTTC
TRBJ1-1	TRBV19	NA	TRBD1	CASSNRTGKTEAFF	TGTGCCAGTAGTAACCGGACAGGGAAGACTGAAGCTTTCTTT
TRBJ1-3	TRBV4-1	NA	TRBD1	CASSYNQGAIGNTIYF	TGCGCCAGCAGCTACAACCAGGGGGCAATTGGAAACACCATATATTTT
TRBJ1-2	TRBV10-1	NA	NA	CASSDLNYGYTF	TGCGCCAGCAGTGATCTAAACTATGGCTACACCTTC
TRBJ1-6	TRBV6-1	NA	NA	CASSELQGAGVNSPLHF	TGTGCCAGCAGTGAATTGCAGGGTGCAGGGGTCAATTCACCCCTCCACTTT
TRBJ1-2	TRBV30	NA	NA	CAWSLWESSGGYTF	TGTGCCTGGAGTCTCTGGGAGTCCTCCGGTGGCTACACCTTC
TRBJ2-3	TRBV30	NA	TRBD2	CAWSYLAGPDTQYF	TGTGCCTGGAGTTATCTAGCGGGACCAGATACGCAGTATTTT
TRBJ1-2	TRBV10-3	NA	NA	CAISDIREDYGYTF	TGTGCCATCAGCGATATCAGGGAGGACTATGGCTACACCTTC
TRBJ2-3	TRBV10-3	NA	NA	CAISGQVSTDTQYF	TGTGCCATCAGTGGACAGGTGAGCACAGATACGCAGTATTTT
TRBJ1-2	TRBV4-1	NA	NA	CASSQEETVNYGYTF	TGCGCCAGCAGCCAAGAGGAGACAGTAAACTATGGCTACACCTTC
TRBJ1-2	TRBV5-8	NA	NA	CASSTRGNYGYTF	TGTGCCAGCAGCACCAGGGGTAACTATGGCTACACCTTC
TRBJ2-2	TRBV7-2	NA	TRBD1	CASRPGTALTGELFF	TGTGCCAGCAGACCCGGGACAGCATTAACCGGGGAGCTGTTTTTT
TRBJ1-6	TRBV7-2	NA	NA	CASSLDQGYSPLHF	TGTGCCAGCAGCTTAGATCAGGGCTATTCACCCCTCCACTTT
TRBJ2-3	TRBV25-1	NA	TRBD2	CASSESGGRTDTQYF	TGTGCCAGCAGTGAATCGGGGGGACGCACAGATACGCAGTATTTT
TRBJ1-2	TRBV5-1	NA	TRBD1	CASSSQGGAGYGYTF	TGCGCCAGCAGCTCCCAGGGGGGCGCCGGCTATGGCTACACCTTC
TRBJ1-2	TRBV2	NA	TRBD1	CASSEFFGTDFNYGYTF	TGTGCCAGCAGTGAGTTTTTCGGGACAGATTTTAACTATGGCTACACCTTC
TRBJ2-3	TRBV6-5	NA	TRBD1	CASSYRAGQDPDTQYF	TGTGCCAGCAGTTATAGGGCGGGACAGGACCCAGATACGCAGTATTTT
TRBJ2-5	TRBV7-5	NA	NA	CVRSFPRLAGQETQYF	TGTGTCAGAAGCTTCCCTCGACTAGCGGGGCAAGAGACCCAGTACTTC
TRBJ1-1	TRBV27	NA	NA	CARGRVIGWDTEAFF	TGTGCCAGGGGGAGGGTCATCGGATGGGACACTGAAGCTTTCTTT
TRBJ1-4	TRBV29-1	NA	NA	CSVRLGGEKLFF	TGCAGCGTTCGGCTGGGGGGTGAAAAACTGTTTTTT
TRBJ1-4	TRBV5-1	NA	TRBD1	CASSWTGVNEKLFF	TGCGCCAGCAGCTGGACAGGCGTTAATGAAAAACTGTTTTTT
TRBJ1-5	TRBV27	NA	NA	CARWTGNQPQHF	TGTGCCAGGTGGACAGGCAATCAGCCCCAGCATTTT
TRBJ2-7	TRBV6-5	NA	NA	CASSPPGVGYEQYF	TGTGCCAGCAGCCCCCCGGGAGTCGGCTACGAGCAGTACTTC
TRBJ1-2	TRBV29-1	NA	NA	CSAKLEGGGYTF	TGCAGCGCTAAACTGGAGGGAGGTGGCTACACCTTC
TRBJ1-3	TRBV6-5	NA	NA	CASRYGNTIYF	TGTGCCAGCAGATATGGAAACACCATATATTTT
TRBJ2-5	TRBV11-2	few	TRBD2	CASSLVPSGSGRETQYF	TGTGCCAGCAGCTTAGTCCCTAGCGGGAGCGGTCGCGAGACCCAGTACTTC
TRBJ1-3	TRBV5-3	NA	NA	CARSLCTVGNTIYF	TGTGCCAGAAGCTTGTGTACTGTGGGAAACACCATATATTTT